A single sample gave rise to the 25 T cell receptor beta chains below, sequenced in a study of T-cell reconstitution after alpha-beta-depleted transplantation in children (dated by TCRdb to between 2015 and 2016). Libraries came from PCR. These reads were obtained on an Illumina HiSeq 2500. TCR library preparation used molecular barcoding, with unique molecular identifiers applied to normalize quantification of the TCRbeta repertoire. TCRdb trimmed public reads at Q25 via fastp, called clones via MiXCR and kept in-frame beta chains. When rows share a CDR3 protein, they turn into one entry using the most common DNA and genes. The sample table contains around 960,000 distinct CDR3 sequences; only one count was recorded for about 30% of them. The ten largest clones take up around 30% of the sample. The sample's treatment or condition, from its label and the paper: allogeneic hematopoietic cell transplantation with graft depleted of TCRalphabeta T cells and CD19 B cells.

Sample: PBMCs, mostly from graft donor cells, taken 360 days after TCRalphabeta/CD19-depleted stem cell transplant. These receptors originate from a boy under two years old who had a stem cell transplant for SCID, so the T cells may come from the graft donor.

V and J are TRBV6-5 and TRBJ2-5, with a weak D call TRBD1 (5 bases). Germline V lookup: CDR1 MNHEY, CDR2 SVGAGI. The CDR3 length is 11 residues. V was clipped by 9 bases and J by 7 bases, with 12 bases between them. CDR3 amino acids: CASGQGGTQYF. DNA for the CDR3: TGTGCCAGTGGGCAGGGTGGGACCCAGTACTTC.

The V gene is TRBV10-3, the J gene TRBJ2-1, with D possibly being TRBD1 (5 bases). Trimming removed 0 bases at V and 6 bases at J, with 15 bases between. This CDR3 contains 16 residues. Germline assignment: CDR1 ENHRY and CDR2 SYGVKD. The CDR3 is CAISESIAPQGNEQFF. Here the CDR3 DNA reads TGTGCCATCAGTGAGTCGATTGCCCCCCAGGGCAATGAGCAGTTCTTC.

A few counts support this clonotype. The rearrangement joins TRBV29-1 to TRBJ2-1, with unresolved D. Germline V lookup: CDR1 SQVTM, CDR2 ANQGSEA. V dropped 0 bases and J dropped 9 bases, with 18 bases sitting between them. The CDR3 extends over 15 amino acids. The CDR3 loop is CSVEDNFRGRIEQFF. The CDR3 DNA reads TGCAGCGTTGAAGATAACTTTCGAGGTCGTATTGAGCAGTTCTTC.

This chain connects TRBV15 to TRBJ2-5; 8 bases are a match to TRBD2. The CDR3 runs 15 residues. Germline CDR1 LNHNV, CDR2 YYDKDF (reference sequence). V lost 2 bases, J lost 4 bases, and 6 bases stayed unmatched. In DNA, the CDR3 is TGTGCCACCAGCAGACCGGGACTAGTGCTAGAGACCCAGTACTTC. It specifies CATSRPGLVLETQYF.

This clonotype appeared a few times. The chain joins TRBV20-1 to TRBJ2-7, with TRBD2 matching over 8 bases. Trimming removed 8 bases from V and 0 bases from J; junction bases left unmatched: 15. The germline CDR1 and CDR2 sequences are DFQATT and SNEGSKA (reference sequence). This CDR3 comprises 16 residues. The CDR3 spells CSPLRLGRGVSYEQYF. Written as DNA, the CDR3 is TGCAGTCCACTTCGTTTGGGGCGGGGGGTCTCCTACGAGCAGTACTTC.

This clonotype was counted only a few times. V and J are TRBV9 and TRBJ2-1; 10 bases line up with TRBD2. V lost 4 bases and J lost 6; bases outside the gene matches: 13. The length of the CDR3 is 17 residues. From germline, CDR1 is SGDLS and CDR2 YYNGEE. CDR3 residues: CASSPPLGAGGLNEQFF. CDR3 DNA: TGTGCCAGCAGCCCTCCTTTAGGAGCGGGGGGGCTCAATGAGCAGTTCTTC.

This clonotype was observed a few times. The V and J genes are TRBV20-1 and TRBJ2-5, with a weak D call TRBD2 (7 bases). Germline V CDR1 and CDR2: DFQATT, SNEGSKA (reference sequence). V lost 7 bases and J lost 5, with 20 bases in between. This CDR3 has 14 amino acids. The CDR3 region has the DNA TGCAGTGTAGTGTGGGGGGGGGCCTCGGAGACCCAGTACTTC. It is translated as CSVVWGGASETQYF.

This clonotype has only a few counts. J is TRBJ2-7 and V is TRBV20-1, with D possibly being TRBD2 (5 bases). The CDR3 is 16 amino acids. Trimming removed 3 bases from V and 2 bases from J, with 20 bases in between. Germline-derived CDR1 and CDR2 are DFQATT and SNEGSKA (reference sequence). The CDR3 DNA reads TGCAGTGCTAGCCCGGACCTTCCTTTCGGGGCCTACGAGCAGTACTTC. Its protein product is CSASPDLPFGAYEQYF.

This clonotype was picked up many times. The rearrangement uses TRBV7-2 and TRBJ1-1, with D unresolved. CDR1 is SGHTA, CDR2 FQGNSA, per germline. The V end lost 3 bases, the J end lost 0 bases, and 5 bases lay between the germline ends. This CDR3 region has 13 residues. The CDR3 bases are TGTGCCAGCAGCTTGAGTGTGAACACTGAAGCTTTCTTT. This translates into CASSLSVNTEAFF.

V and J are TRBV11-2 and TRBJ1-2; D is undetermined. The germline V gene encodes CDR1 SGHAT and CDR2 FQNNGV. Trimming cost V 2 bases and J 5 bases, with 24 bases left between them. This CDR3 has 18 residues. The CDR3 region is CASSLYVLRVGDGYGYTF. The CDR3 DNA sequence: TGTGCCAGCAGCTTATATGTCCTAAGGGTTGGTGATGGTTATGGCTACACCTTC.

The chain carries TRBV4-3 and TRBJ2-3, with D tentatively TRBD2 (6 bases). Germline V lookup: CDR1 LGHNA, CDR2 YSLEER. Between the trimmed V and J ends, which lost 0 bases and 2 bases, there was a span of 12 bases. This CDR3 is 16 amino acids long. This CDR3 reads CASSQDMGLNTDTQYF. The CDR3 DNA follows: TGCGCCAGCAGCCAAGATATGGGACTCAACACAGATACGCAGTATTTT.

The sample holds a few counts of this clonotype. The CDR3 nucleotides are TGTGCCAGCAGCCCCTTAATGGGACGGGGCCATGGCGAGCAGTACTTC. Protein: CASSPLMGRGHGEQYF. V is TRBV27 and J is TRBJ2-7, with D perhaps given as TRBD1 or TRBD2 (5 bases each). Germline CDR1 MNHEY, CDR2 SMNVEV (reference sequence). The CDR3 is 16 residues long. The V gene lost 6 bases and the J gene lost 6 bases, with 24 bases spanning the gap.

This clonotype was observed a few times. This sequence joins TRBV29-1 and TRBJ1-2; maybe TRBD1 (5 bases). Deletions cut 3 bases from V and 4 bases from J, with 15 bases between. CDR3 length: 14 amino acids. Germline V gives CDR1 SQVTM, CDR2 ANQGSEA. CDR3 in DNA: TGCAGCGTTGATTTGAATGGGGGAATCTATGGCTACACCTTC. Translation gives CSVDLNGGIYGYTF.

This sequence joins TRBV28 and TRBJ2-7; 8 bases agree with TRBD1. The CDR3 is 18 amino acids. Germline CDR1 MDHEN, CDR2 SYDVKM. The J segment lost 2 bases and the V segment lost 3 bases, leaving 15 bases of the junction unmatched. In DNA form, the CDR3 reads TGTGCCAGCAGTTTCTCCCTCGCCTTCGGACAGGGAACCTACGAGCAGTACTTC. Translated: CASSFSLAFGQGTYEQYF.

The chain carries TRBV29-1 and TRBJ2-1, with 10 bases fitting TRBD2. Trimming cost V 5 bases and J 4 bases; bases outside gene matches: 2. Germline CDR1 reads SQVTM; CDR2 reads ANQGSEA. The CDR3 is 13 amino acids. CDR3 nucleotides: TGCAGCGTTAGTAGCGGGGGGTACAATGAGCAGTTCTTC. Residues: CSVSSGGYNEQFF.

The V gene is TRBV12-3 or TRBV12-4, the J gene TRBJ1-6; 9 bases fit TRBD1. V lost 6 bases, J lost 7 bases, and 7 bases stayed unmatched. The CDR3 covers 15 residues. CDR3 in amino acids: CASSLGTGSNSPLHF. CDR3 DNA: TGTGCCAGCAGCCTAGGGACAGGGAGCAATTCACCCCTCCACTTT.

This clonotype has a handful of counts. CDR3 sequence reads: CASSLPWGSGQPQHF. The CDR3 region has the DNA TGCGCCAGCAGCCTCCCTTGGGGGTCAGGACAGCCCCAGCATTTT. The chain links TRBV5-1 to TRBJ1-5; TRBD1 might be the D (5 bases). There are 15 residues in the CDR3. Germline V gene sequence: CDR1 SGHRS, CDR2 YFSETQ. Trimming took 4 bases from V and 7 from J, leaving 18 bases between them.

This chain links TRBV7-2 with TRBJ2-1; D remains ambiguous. CDR3 size: 13 residues. CDR1 is SGHTA, CDR2 FQGNSA, per germline. Trimming cost V 1 base and J 8 bases, with 9 bases left between them. CDR3 protein: CASSLGVPYEQFF. CDR3 bases: TGTGCCAGCAGCTTAGGGGTCCCGTATGAGCAGTTCTTC. Based on the CDR3 plus reference TRBV7-2 and TRBJ2-1, the full variable domain is GAGVSQSPSNKVTEKGKDVELRCDPISGHTALYWYRQSLGQGLEFLIYFQGNSAPDKSGLPSDRFSAERTGGSVSTLTIQRTQQEDSAVYLCASSLGVPYEQFFGPGTRLTVL.

This clonotype has only a few counts. This chain links TRBV5-6 with TRBJ2-7; a weak D match, TRBD2 (5 bases). This CDR3 has 16 residues. Germline CDR1 SGHDT, CDR2 YYEEEE. V was cut by 2 bases and J by 0 bases, with 15 bases left in between. CDR3: CASSFQFGVSSYEQYF. For the CDR3, the DNA is TGTGCCAGCAGCTTCCAATTCGGGGTAAGCTCCTACGAGCAGTACTTC.

This clonotype was seen more than once but under ten times. The CDR3, as DNA: TGCGCCAGCAGCTTCGTGGGGACAGGGGTCAATGAGCAGTTCTTC. As protein: CASSFVGTGVNEQFF. This sequence joins TRBV5-1 and TRBJ2-1, with 10 positions matching TRBD1. Germline-derived CDR1 and CDR2 are SGHRS and YFSETQ. CDR3 length: 15 residues. The V and J ends lost 2 bases and 6 bases, in that order; junction bases with no gene match: 5.

This clonotype was picked up a small number of times. The V and J genes are TRBV10-1 and TRBJ2-1; TRBD1 matches at 9 bases. The CDR3 has 14 amino acids. With 4 bases clipped from V and 7 bases from J, the junction kept 5 bases outside the gene matches. Germline-derived CDR1 and CDR2 are WNHNN and SYGVQD (reference sequence). The CDR3 nucleotides read TGCGCCAGCAGTGTCGGGACAGGGTGGAATGAGCAGTTCTTC. Its protein product is CASSVGTGWNEQFF.

This chain joins TRBV7-9 and TRBJ2-2; D is perhaps TRBD2 (5 bases). Trimming stripped 2 bases from V and 5 bases from J, with 12 bases between. Germline lookup yields CDR1 SEHNR and CDR2 FQNEAQ (reference sequence). The CDR3 is 15 residues long. The CDR3 spells CASSLQHPGTGELFF. The CDR3 DNA is TGTGCCAGCAGCTTACAGCACCCGGGAACCGGGGAGCTGTTTTTT.

The chain employs TRBV2 and TRBJ2-5; 11 bases agree with TRBD2. The CDR3 has 17 residues. V was pared by 6 bases and J by 5 bases, with 14 bases of the junction left unmatched. Germline CDR1 SNHLY, CDR2 FYNNEI. The DNA of the CDR3 is TGTGCCAGCAGCGAACCCTTACTAGCGGGGGTCGAGGAGACCCAGTACTTC. As protein: CASSEPLLAGVEETQYF.

Remarks on this clonotype: At one end the junction does not follow the germline gene, possibly because of a read error. This chain joins TRBV12-3 or TRBV12-4 and TRBJ2-2; 7 positions agree with TRBD2. This CDR3 region has 18 residues. The CDR3 nucleotides are TGTACCAGCAGTTGGGAGGGGTTAGGGGTCCATCACACCGGGGAGCTGTTTTTT. Its translation: CTSSWEGLGVHHTGELFF.

This clonotype was picked up a small number of times. The chain employs TRBV20-1 and TRBJ1-4; no clear D. Trimming removed 1 base from V and 6 bases from J, with 12 bases in between. The CDR3 contains 14 residues. Germline CDR1 DFQATT, CDR2 SNEGSKA (reference sequence). For the CDR3, the DNA is TGCAGTGCTAGAGCGTGGAGCGACGATGAAAAACTGTTTTTT. This translates into CSARAWSDDEKLFF.